The source of this T cell receptor (beta chain) is a study of T cells after yellow fever vaccination. Across the whole study: The fractions with low cell numbers were processed using SMART-Seq v4 Ultra Low Input.

TCRdb reanalysed the 5' RACE reads using MiXCR and keeps one entry per CDR3 protein. Of over 200,000 distinct CDR3 sequences listed, roughly 6.3% are singletons. At least ten counts were recorded for this clonotype. Its antigen is unidentified. V gave up 3 bases and J gave up 2 bases, with 11 bases separating them. The CDR3 is made up of 14 amino acids. CDR1 and CDR2 from the germline V gene are MNHNS and SASEGT. Notes on the study in general: Among all clonotypes, a small share was observed in both CD4 and CD8 compartments. Reappearance after the booster was observed for most primary-vaccination clones (roughly 97% CD4, around 90% CD8).

J is TRBJ2-7 and V is TRBV6-1; D is unclear. The sample consisted of CD4+ T cells sorted from PBMCs, taken on the day of the yellow fever booster vaccination. The TCR was taken from a man under 40 who received the YFV17D yellow fever vaccine. The CDR3 spells CASSDDKVPYEQYF. In DNA form, the CDR3 reads TGTGCCAGCAGTGACGACAAGGTCCCCTACGAGCAGTACTTC.